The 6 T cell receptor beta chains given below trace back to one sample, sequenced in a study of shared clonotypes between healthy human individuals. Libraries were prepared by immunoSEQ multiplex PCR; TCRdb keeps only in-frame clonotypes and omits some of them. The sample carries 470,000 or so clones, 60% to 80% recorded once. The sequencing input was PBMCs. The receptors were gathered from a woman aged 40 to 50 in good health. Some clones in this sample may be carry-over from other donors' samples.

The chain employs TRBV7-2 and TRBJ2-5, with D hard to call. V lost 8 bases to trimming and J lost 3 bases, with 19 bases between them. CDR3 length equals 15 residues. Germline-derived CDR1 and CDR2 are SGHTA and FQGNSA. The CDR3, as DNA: TGTGCCAGCTCAACCTTCGTTACGGTCAAAGAGACCCAGTACTTC. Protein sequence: CASSTFVTVKETQYF.

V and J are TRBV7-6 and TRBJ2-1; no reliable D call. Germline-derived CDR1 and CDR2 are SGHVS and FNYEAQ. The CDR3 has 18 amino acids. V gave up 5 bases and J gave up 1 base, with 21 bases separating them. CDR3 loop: CASSPLGGEAGSYNEQFF. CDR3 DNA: TGTGCCAGCAGCCCCCTGGGCGGTGAGGCCGGATCCTACAATGAGCAGTTCTTC.

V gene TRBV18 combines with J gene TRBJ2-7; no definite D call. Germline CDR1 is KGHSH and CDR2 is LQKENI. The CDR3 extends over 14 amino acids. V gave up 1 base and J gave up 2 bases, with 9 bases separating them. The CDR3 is CASSPRSLTYEQYF. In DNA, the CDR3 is TGTGCCAGCTCACCACGAAGCCTTACCTACGAGCAGTACTTC.

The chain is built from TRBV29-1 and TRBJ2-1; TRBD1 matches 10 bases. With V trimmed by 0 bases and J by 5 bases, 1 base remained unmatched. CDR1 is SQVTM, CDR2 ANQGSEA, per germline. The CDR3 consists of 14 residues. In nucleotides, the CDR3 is TGCAGCGTTGAAGATGGGACAGGGGACAATGAGCAGTTCTTC. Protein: CSVEDGTGDNEQFF.

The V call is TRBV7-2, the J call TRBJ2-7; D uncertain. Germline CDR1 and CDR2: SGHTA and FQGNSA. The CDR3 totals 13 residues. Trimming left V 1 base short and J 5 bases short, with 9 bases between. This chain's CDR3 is CASSLGYSDEQYF. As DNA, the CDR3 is TGTGCCAGCAGCTTAGGGTATTCCGACGAGCAGTACTTC.

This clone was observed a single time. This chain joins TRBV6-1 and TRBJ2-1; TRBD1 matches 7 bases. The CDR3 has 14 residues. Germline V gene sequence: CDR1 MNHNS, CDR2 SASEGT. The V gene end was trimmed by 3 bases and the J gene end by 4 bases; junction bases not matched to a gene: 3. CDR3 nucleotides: TGTGCCAGCAGTGAGAGGGGGCAATACAATGAGCAGTTCTTC. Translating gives CASSERGQYNEQFF.